The present T cell receptor beta chain was sequenced within a study of blood T cell repertoires in COVID-19. Study details: Sites in the United States, Italy and Spain provided acute and convalescent COVID-19 samples.

Method: immunoSEQ multiplex PCR; TCRdb's copy keeps in-frame clones and lacks some. The sample lists 55,000 to 70,000 clones, around 90% occurring once. The CDR3 consists of 12 residues. With 4 bases removed from V and 4 bases from J, the gap between germline ends came to 10 bases. Germline CDR1 reads SQVTM; CDR2 reads ANQGSEA. This TCR was sampled from a man between 65 and 85 years old with acute or convalescent COVID-19. This chain connects TRBV29-1 to TRBJ1-1, with a weak D call TRBD1 (6 bases). The sequenced material came from peripheral blood. In DNA form, the CDR3 reads TGCAGCGTTGCAGGGGCTGGCACTGAAGCTTTCTTT. Its protein is CSVAGAGTEAFF.